Sequencing of this T cell receptor beta chain was carried out in a study of blood T cell repertoires in COVID-19. Participants had their cohort set by participant-reported clinical history. Sequenced by immunoSEQ multiplex PCR; TCRdb stores in-frame clones only, minus some. In the table there are a few hundred thousand clones, roughly 90% of which are singletons. The clonotype originates from a woman between 40 and 50 years old who had recovered from COVID-19. Material for sequencing was PBMCs or T cells enriched from blood (not recorded which).

The CDR3: CAAGGSGGDEQFF. CDR3 nucleotide sequence: TGTGCCGCCGGGGGCAGCGGGGGGGATGAGCAGTTCTTC. This chain uses TRBV24-1 with TRBJ2-1; 10 positions match TRBD2. Trimming cost V 12 bases and J 8 bases; bases outside gene matches: 9. Germline V CDR1 and CDR2: KGHDR, SFDVKD. This CDR3 is built from 13 residues.